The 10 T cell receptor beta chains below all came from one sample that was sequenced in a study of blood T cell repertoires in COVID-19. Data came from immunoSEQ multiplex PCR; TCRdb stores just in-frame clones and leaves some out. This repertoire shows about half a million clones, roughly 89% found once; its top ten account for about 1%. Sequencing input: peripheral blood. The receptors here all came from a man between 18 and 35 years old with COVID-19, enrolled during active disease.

In DNA form, the CDR3 reads TGTGCCAGCAGCCAAGAGTGGCAGATCCGGGGCGAGCAGTACTTC. This codes for CASSQEWQIRGEQYF. The chain links TRBV3-1 (or the pseudogene TRBV3-2) to TRBJ2-7, with D perhaps TRBD2 (5 bases). Germline CDR1 reads LGHDT; CDR2 reads YNNKEL (reference sequence). V lost 0 bases, J lost 6 bases, and 15 bases lay in between. The CDR3 length is 15 residues.

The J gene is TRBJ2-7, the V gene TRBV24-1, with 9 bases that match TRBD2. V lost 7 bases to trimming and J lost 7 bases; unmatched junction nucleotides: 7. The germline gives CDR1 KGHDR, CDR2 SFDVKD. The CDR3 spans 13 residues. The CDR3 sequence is CATRGSGSREQYF. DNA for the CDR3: TGTGCCACCAGGGGTAGCGGGAGCCGAGAGCAGTACTTC.

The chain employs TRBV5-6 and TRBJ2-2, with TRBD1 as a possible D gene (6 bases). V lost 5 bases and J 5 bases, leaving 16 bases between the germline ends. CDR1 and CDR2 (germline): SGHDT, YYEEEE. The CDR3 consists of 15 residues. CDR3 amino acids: CASRTAGGATGELFF. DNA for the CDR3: TGTGCCAGCAGAACCGCTGGGGGCGCAACCGGGGAGCTGTTTTTT.

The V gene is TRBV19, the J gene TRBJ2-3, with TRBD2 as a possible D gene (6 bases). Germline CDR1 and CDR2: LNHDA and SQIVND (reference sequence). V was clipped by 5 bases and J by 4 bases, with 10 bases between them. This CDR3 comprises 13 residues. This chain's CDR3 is CASSEGGPDTQYF. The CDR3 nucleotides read TGTGCCAGTAGTGAGGGAGGCCCAGATACGCAGTATTTT.

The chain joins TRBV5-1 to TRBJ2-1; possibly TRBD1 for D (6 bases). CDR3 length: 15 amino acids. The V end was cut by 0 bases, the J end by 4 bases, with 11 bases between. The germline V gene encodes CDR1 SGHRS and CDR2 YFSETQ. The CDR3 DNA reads TGCGCCAGCAGCTTGGGAGTGGGGGCTTACAATGAGCAGTTCTTC. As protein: CASSLGVGAYNEQFF.

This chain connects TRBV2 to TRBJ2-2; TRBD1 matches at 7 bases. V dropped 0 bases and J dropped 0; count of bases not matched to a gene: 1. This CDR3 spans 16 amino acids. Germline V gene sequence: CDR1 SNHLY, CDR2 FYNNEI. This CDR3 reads CASSEAGTANTGELFF. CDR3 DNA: TGTGCCAGCAGTGAAGCAGGGACAGCGAACACCGGGGAGCTGTTTTTT.

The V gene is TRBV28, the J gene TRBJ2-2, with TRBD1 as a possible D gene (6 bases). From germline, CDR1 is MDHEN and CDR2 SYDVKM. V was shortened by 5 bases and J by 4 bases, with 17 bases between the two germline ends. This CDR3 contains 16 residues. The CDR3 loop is CASSPNTGTFTGELFF. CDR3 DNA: TGTGCCAGCAGTCCAAACACAGGGACCTTCACCGGGGAGCTGTTTTTT. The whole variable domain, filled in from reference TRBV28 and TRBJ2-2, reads DVKVTQSSRYLVKRTGEKVFLECVQDMDHENMFWYRQDPGLGLRLIYFSYDVKMKEKGDIPEGYSVSREKKERFSLILESASTNQTSMYLCASSPNTGTFTGELFFGEGSRLTVL.

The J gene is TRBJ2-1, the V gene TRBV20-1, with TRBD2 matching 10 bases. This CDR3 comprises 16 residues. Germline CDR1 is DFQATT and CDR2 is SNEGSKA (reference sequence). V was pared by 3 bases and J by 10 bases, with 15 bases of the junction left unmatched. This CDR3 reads CSASPPTSGQGGEQFF. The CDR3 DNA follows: TGCAGTGCTAGTCCACCGACTAGCGGGCAGGGAGGGGAGCAGTTCTTC.

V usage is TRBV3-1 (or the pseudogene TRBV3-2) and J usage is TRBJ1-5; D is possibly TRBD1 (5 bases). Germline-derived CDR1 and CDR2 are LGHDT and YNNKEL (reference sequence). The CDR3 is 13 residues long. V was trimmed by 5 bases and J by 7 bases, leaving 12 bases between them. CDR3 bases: TGTGCCAGCAGCTTACAGGTAGGACAGCCCCAGCATTTT. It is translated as CASSLQVGQPQHF.

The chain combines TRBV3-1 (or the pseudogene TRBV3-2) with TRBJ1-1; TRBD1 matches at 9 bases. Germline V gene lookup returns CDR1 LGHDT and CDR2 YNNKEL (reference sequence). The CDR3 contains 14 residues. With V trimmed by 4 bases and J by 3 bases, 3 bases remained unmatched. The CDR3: CASSLTGGDTEAFF. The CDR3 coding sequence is TGTGCCAGCAGCCTGACAGGGGGTGACACTGAAGCTTTCTTT.